This TCR beta chain was identified in a study of vaccination and CD4 T cells after COVID-19. For the study at large: Taking of post-vaccine samples occurred a median approximately 72 days after dose two (range 14 to 241). Each control was exposed to a CEFX pool, an HIV-1 Nef pool, or no peptide at all.

Study-wide points: Rising from about 20 to 38, the median of SARS-CoV-2-reactive clonotypes did not change significantly.

An Oncomine TCR Beta short-read assay was used to sequence the DNA from cultured CD4+ T cells. Genomic DNA extraction was carried out from cultured CD4+ T cells. TCRdb re-derived calls from the PCR reads in MiXCR, one entry per CDR3 protein. The sample includes over 2,000 distinct CDR3 sequences, roughly 25% of them seen just once. Treatment of the sample: approximately nine-day PBMC culture with coronavirus spike peptide pools or control peptides (ViraFEST assay). This CDR3 is 12 amino acids long. The germline gives CDR1 DFQATT, CDR2 SNEGSKA (reference sequence). V lost 1 base to trimming and J lost 3 bases, with 7 bases between them. This clonotype is medium-sized in the sample. Its antigen is not identified.

The sequences come from CD4+ T cells from blood, cultured in vitro, collected after SARS-CoV-2 vaccination. The clonotype was recovered from a human donor who had recovered from COVID-19. This chain uses TRBV20-1 with TRBJ2-7; D unresolved. The CDR3 DNA sequence: TGCAGTGCTAGAGCTTACAGCTACGAGCAGTACTTC. This codes for CSARAYSYEQYF.